This TCR beta chain was captured in a study of T cells in Graves' hyperthyroidism and ophthalmopathy. J lost 1 base, V lost 10 bases, and 3 bases had no gene match. The CDR3 totals 13 residues. Germline V gene sequence: CDR1 LNHDA, CDR2 SQIVND (reference sequence). This clonotype was detected only a few times. RNA transcripts gave rise to amplified TCR beta CDR3 regions. The HTBI primer set was used in a first-round RT-PCR of the TCR CDR3. A single record per CDR3 protein comes from TCRdb applying MiXCR to the multiplex PCR reads. The data hold roughly 350,000 distinct CDR3 sequences, with around 13% observed a single time.

This TCR was recovered from a woman aged 25 to 39 with Graves' hyperthyroidism. The specimen sequenced was blood. The V gene is TRBV19, the J gene TRBJ2-2; the match to TRBD1 covers 7 bases. The CDR3 here is CATDRENTGELFF. CDR3 DNA: TGTGCCACAGACAGGGAGAACACCGGGGAGCTGTTTTTT.